This TCR beta chain originates from a study of CD8+CD57+ T cells in acquired aplastic anemia. General study points: Levels of CD8+ Simpson's diversity were not significantly distinct in patients versus controls. Comparison of patients with controls identified nearly 30 shared CD8+ CDR3 sequences.

For CDR3 and TCR beta VDJ profiling, genomic DNA was the template used. MiXCR, applied by TCRdb to the reads, yields one record per CDR3 protein. This sample has around 200,000 distinct CDR3 sequences, with 48% found just once. CDR1 and CDR2 (germline): DFQATT, SNEGSKA (reference sequence). V lost 2 bases and J lost 6; bases outside the gene matches: 7. The CDR3 is 15 amino acids. In patients chosen for sequencing, flow cytometry had shown CD8+CD57+ cell expansion. At least ten counts were recorded for this clonotype. Its target is not known. The clonotype originates from a human donor with aplastic anemia. Sequenced sample: sorted CD4+, CD8+, or CD8+CD57+ T cells (not recorded which) from PBMCs. This chain uses TRBV20-1 with TRBJ2-1; 10 positions match TRBD2. CDR3 residues: CSARLAGVRGNEQFF. The DNA of the CDR3 is TGCAGTGCTAGACTAGCGGGAGTGCGAGGCAATGAGCAGTTCTTC.